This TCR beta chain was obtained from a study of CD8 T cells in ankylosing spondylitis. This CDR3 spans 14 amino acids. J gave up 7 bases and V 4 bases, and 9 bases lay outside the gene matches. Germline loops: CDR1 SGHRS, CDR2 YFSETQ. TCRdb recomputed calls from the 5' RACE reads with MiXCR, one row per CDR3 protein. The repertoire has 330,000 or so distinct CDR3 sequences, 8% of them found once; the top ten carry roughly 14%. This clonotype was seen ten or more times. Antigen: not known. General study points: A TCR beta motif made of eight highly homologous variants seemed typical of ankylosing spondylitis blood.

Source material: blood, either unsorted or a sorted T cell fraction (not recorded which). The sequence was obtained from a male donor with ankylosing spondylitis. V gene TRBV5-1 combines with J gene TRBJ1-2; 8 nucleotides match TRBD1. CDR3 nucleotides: TGCGCCAGCAGCCCCCTTACAGGGGGTTTTGGCTACACCTTC. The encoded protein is CASSPLTGGFGYTF.